These 23 T cell receptor beta chains came from one sample sequenced in a study of shared clonotypes between healthy human individuals. The table came from immunoSEQ multiplex PCR; TCRdb's copy has only in-frame clones and leaves some out. Of a few hundred thousand clones listed, around 80% were seen once; the top ten hold approximately 12%. Sequences were obtained from PBMCs. These receptors originate from a woman in her thirties or forties in good health. Some clones in this sample may be carry-over from other donors' samples.

The gene calls are TRBV7-9 and TRBJ2-3; 10 nucleotides line up with TRBD2. With 2 bases clipped from V and 5 bases from J, the junction kept 7 bases outside the gene matches. The CDR3 sequence is 16 residues long. Germline V lookup: CDR1 SEHNR, CDR2 FQNEAQ (reference sequence). The CDR3: CASSLSSGRALDTQYF. CDR3 in DNA: TGTGCCAGCAGCTTATCCAGCGGGAGGGCCTTAGATACGCAGTATTTT.

This rearrangement joins TRBV19 to TRBJ2-2, with D possibly matching TRBD1 (5 bases). The V gene lost 1 base and the J gene lost 1 base, with 10 bases spanning the gap. The CDR3 is 16 amino acids. Germline loops: CDR1 LNHDA, CDR2 SQIVND (reference sequence). The CDR3 DNA is TGTGCCAGTAGTATAGGCCGTGGACAGAACACCGGGGAGCTGTTTTTT. It is translated as CASSIGRGQNTGELFF.

The chain links TRBV29-1 to TRBJ2-2; no definite D call. Deletions cut 4 bases from V and 2 bases from J, with 11 bases between. From germline, CDR1 is SQVTM and CDR2 ANQGSEA. This CDR3 contains 14 residues. CDR3 residues: CSVGKGTNTGELFF. CDR3 sequence (DNA): TGCAGCGTTGGTAAGGGAACCAACACCGGGGAGCTGTTTTTT.

The V gene is TRBV29-1, the J gene TRBJ2-7; tentative D call: TRBD2 (6 bases). This CDR3 comprises 16 residues. Between the trimmed V and J ends, which lost 4 bases and 0 bases, there was a span of 19 bases. CDR1 and CDR2 (germline): SQVTM, ANQGSEA. DNA for the CDR3: TGCAGCGTTGCCACTAGGCGGGACCCTATCTCCTACGAGCAGTACTTC. Its translation: CSVATRRDPISYEQYF.

This clone has just one count. This chain joins TRBV5-4 and TRBJ2-1, with 13 bases identical to TRBD2. V lost 4 bases, J lost 2 bases, and 9 bases stayed unmatched. The length of the CDR3 is 18 residues. Germline CDR1 and CDR2: SGHNT and YYREEE (reference sequence). Here the CDR3 reads CASSRRLAGGPTYNEQFF. CDR3 sequence (DNA): TGTGCCAGCAGCCGTAGACTAGCGGGAGGCCCAACCTACAATGAGCAGTTCTTC.

Only one count was recorded for this clone. The chain's CDR3 is CASSEGFTYEQYF. CDR3 bases: TGTGCCAGCAGTGAAGGATTTACCTACGAGCAGTACTTC. The V call is TRBV25-1, the J call TRBJ2-7; no reliable D call. The ends were cut back, 2 bases at V and 2 bases at J, with 7 bases in the middle. The V gene's germline CDR1 is MGHDK and CDR2 SYGVNS. CDR3 length: 13 residues.

V usage is TRBV9 and J usage is TRBJ2-3, with a weak D call TRBD1 (5 bases). Trimming removed 0 bases from V and 1 base from J, with 12 bases in between. This CDR3 is 16 amino acids long. Germline V gives CDR1 SGDLS, CDR2 YYNGEE. In nucleotides, the CDR3 is TGTGCCAGCAGCGTAGAGGCAGGGTGGGGCACAGATACGCAGTATTTT. It codes for CASSVEAGWGTDTQYF.

The chain has TRBV6-1 and TRBJ1-3; D remains ambiguous. With 10 bases removed from V and 0 bases from J, the gap between germline ends came to 7 bases. From germline, CDR1 is MNHNS and CDR2 SASEGT. CDR3 length equals 12 residues. CDR3: CATVGSGNTIYF. CDR3 coding DNA: TGTGCCACTGTGGGCTCTGGAAACACCATATATTTT.

The chain joins TRBV7-2 to TRBJ1-2; TRBD1 might be the D (6 bases). Trimming pared 6 bases from V and 11 bases from J, leaving 16 bases between. The CDR3 extends over 12 amino acids. CDR1 and CDR2 from the germline V gene are SGHTA and FQGNSA. The CDR3 reads CASSPDSLPYTF. CDR3 sequence (DNA): TGTGCCAGCAGTCCGGACAGTCTACCGTACACCTTC.

This clone was detected only once. CDR3 residues: CASSPPHGETQYF. In nucleotides, the CDR3 is TGTGCCAGCTCACCGCCCCACGGAGAGACCCAGTACTTC. The rearrangement uses TRBV18 and TRBJ2-5, with no clear D. CDR3 size: 13 residues. Germline V gene data show CDR1 as KGHSH and CDR2 as LQKENI. V was clipped by 3 bases and J by 4 bases, with 9 bases between them. The whole variable domain, remainder taken from reference TRBV18 and TRBJ2-5, is NAGVMQNPRHLVRRRGQEARLRCSPMKGHSHVYWYRQLPEEGLKFMVYLQKENIIDESGMPKERFSAEFPKEGPSILRIQQVVRGDSAAYFCASSPPHGETQYFGPGTRLLVL.

The chain uses TRBV4-2 and TRBJ2-3; TRBD2 aligns across 12 bases. Per the germline V gene, CDR1 is LGHNA and CDR2 is YNFKEQ. The V gene end was trimmed by 0 bases and the J gene end by 4 bases; junction bases not matched to a gene: 11. This CDR3 is 19 amino acids long. The chain's CDR3 is CASSQDRLAGDGGADTQYF. CDR3 sequence (DNA): TGTGCCAGCAGCCAAGATCGACTAGCGGGAGACGGCGGCGCAGATACGCAGTATTTT.

With respect to this clone: One base away lies a much larger clone, so this may be a sequencing read error. The conserved final phenylalanine or tryptophan is absent from the CDR3, which likely points to a read error. This sequence joins TRBV29-1 and TRBJ1-6; 7 bases line up with TRBD1. There are 13 residues in the CDR3. The V segment lost 6 bases and the J segment 13 bases; nucleotides outside the gene matches: 12. Germline lookup yields CDR1 SQVTM and CDR2 ANQGSEA. CDR3 in amino acids: CSVRRDREAPLHS. As DNA, the CDR3 is TGCAGCGTCAGACGCGACAGGGAGGCCCCCCTCCACTCT.

This sequence joins TRBV19 and TRBJ2-7, with 7 bases matching TRBD1. The CDR3 extends over 17 amino acids. V shed 5 bases, J shed 0 bases, and the junction held 13 bases outside the gene matches. Germline V gene lookup returns CDR1 LNHDA and CDR2 SQIVND (reference sequence). The DNA for the CDR3 is TGTGCCAGTAGTCCCCAAACAGGGGTCTGGAGCTCCTACGAGCAGTACTTC. Its translation: CASSPQTGVWSSYEQYF.

The DNA for the CDR3 is TGTGCCAGCAGCCCCGGGACGAACACTGAAGCTTTCTTT. Residues: CASSPGTNTEAFF. This sequence joins TRBV7-3 and TRBJ1-1, with D perhaps matching TRBD1 (5 bases). The CDR3 is 13 amino acids. V was trimmed by 5 bases and J by 1 base, leaving 8 bases between them. Germline CDR1 is SGHTA and CDR2 is FQGTGA.

The chain joins TRBV23-1 to TRBJ2-4; 7 bases are a match to TRBD1. TRBV23-1 is an ORF, with its function uncertain. This CDR3 is 15 amino acids long. The junction had 6 bases not matched to a gene; V was cut back by 6 bases and J by 1 base. The CDR3 sequence is CASSPGRGAKNIQYF. The CDR3 nucleotides read TGCGCCAGCAGCCCGGGCAGGGGGGCCAAAAACATTCAGTACTTC.

This clone was recorded many times. This rearrangement joins TRBV10-2 to TRBJ1-4; TRBD1 is a possible D gene (6 bases). Trimming shortened V by 6 bases and J by 7 bases, and 15 bases separated the two germline ends. There are 14 residues in the CDR3. Germline V CDR1 and CDR2: WSHSY, SAAADI. The CDR3 coding sequence is TGCGCCAGCAGCCCGGGGGGGGCGGGTGAAAAACTGTTTTTT. Its protein is CASSPGGAGEKLFF.

The rearrangement links TRBV4-2 to TRBJ2-7; 8 bases are shared with TRBD1. CDR1 is LGHNA, CDR2 YNFKEQ, per germline. The CDR3 extends over 16 amino acids. V trimming: 0 bases; J trimming: 2 bases; junction bases outside the gene matches: 6. The CDR3 reads CASSQEWTGPTYEQYF. CDR3 DNA: TGTGCCAGCAGCCAAGAATGGACAGGGCCCACCTACGAGCAGTACTTC.

This clone was picked up a small number of times. V and J are TRBV19 and TRBJ2-1; 7 bases match TRBD2. The ends lost 4 bases at V and 6 bases at J; junction bases unmatched: 6. Germline V gives CDR1 LNHDA, CDR2 SQIVND (reference sequence). CDR3 size: 14 residues. CDR3 amino acids: CASSRRELFNEQFF. The CDR3 DNA reads as TGTGCCAGTAGTAGGCGGGAGCTCTTCAATGAGCAGTTCTTC.

This clone has a handful of counts. The gene calls are TRBV29-1 and TRBJ1-1, with D tentatively TRBD1 (5 bases). This CDR3 is 13 amino acids long. With 4 bases removed from V and 1 base from J, the gap between germline ends came to 10 bases. Germline V gene data show CDR1 as SQVTM and CDR2 as ANQGSEA. CDR3 nucleotide sequence: TGCAGCGTTGGACAGCATCAGAACACTGAAGCTTTCTTT. It translates to CSVGQHQNTEAFF.

This clone has more than one count but fewer than ten. The chain links TRBV28 to TRBJ1-5; possible D gene TRBD1, 6 bases. Trimming stripped 8 bases from V and 6 bases from J, with 17 bases between. The germline V gene encodes CDR1 MDHEN and CDR2 SYDVKM. This CDR3 has 14 residues. The CDR3 DNA is TGTGCCAGCCGAAGGGCAGGGGCCGTTCAGCCCCAGCATTTT. This translates into CASRRAGAVQPQHF.

This chain uses TRBV5-1 with TRBJ1-1; D gene uncertain. The germline V gene encodes CDR1 SGHRS and CDR2 YFSETQ. The CDR3 is made up of 16 amino acids. Trimming pared 0 bases from V and 5 bases from J, leaving 17 bases between. In DNA form, the CDR3 reads TGCGCCAGCAGCTTGGGAGACACAGCTATGGGAACTGAAGCTTTCTTT. Residues: CASSLGDTAMGTEAFF.

The genes are TRBV7-3 and TRBJ2-5; a weak D match, TRBD1 (6 bases). With 5 bases removed from V and 5 bases from J, the gap between germline ends came to 6 bases. The CDR3 contains 11 residues. Germline V gene data show CDR1 as SGHTA and CDR2 as FQGTGA. The chain's CDR3 is CASSTGETQYF. The CDR3 coding sequence is TGTGCCAGCAGCACAGGGGAGACCCAGTACTTC.

This sequence joins TRBV5-1 and TRBJ1-1; 7 bases agree with TRBD1. Germline CDR1 SGHRS, CDR2 YFSETQ. This CDR3 comprises 14 residues. The V and J ends lost 5 bases and 2 bases, in that order; junction bases with no gene match: 6. Here the CDR3 DNA reads TGCGCCAGCAGTTCGCGACAGGGTAACACTGAAGCTTTCTTT. Its translation is CASSSRQGNTEAFF.